This T cell receptor beta chain was found in a study of blood T cell repertoires in COVID-19. For the study at large: From T cells, B-cell-depleted T cells, or PBMCs came the material, which was cDNA or gDNA.

J was trimmed by 6 bases and V by 3 bases; bases with no gene match: 16. The CDR3 runs 18 residues. Germline V gives CDR1 KGHDR, CDR2 SFDVKD. Produced via immunoSEQ multiplex PCR; TCRdb's table is partial and in-frame only. The sample shows a few hundred thousand clones, almost 85% of them seen only once. The sample taken for sequencing was peripheral blood. This receptor was identified in a human donor in a cohort sampled during active COVID-19. The J gene is TRBJ2-1, the V gene TRBV24-1; TRBD1 agrees at 7 bases. In DNA form, the CDR3 reads TGTGCCACCAGTGATGCACCCAGACAGGGAGCGATCGTCAATGAGCAGTTCTTC. Translating gives CATSDAPRQGAIVNEQFF.